This T cell receptor (beta chain) is drawn from a study of CD8+ T cells in alopecia areata. Sequencing templates came from extracted RNA that was reverse transcribed into cDNA. Assay used: immunoSEQ multiplex PCR; TCRdb lists only in-frame clones, some missing. The table has fewer than 200,000 clones, around 60% seen once. Sample treatment: oral pan-JAK inhibitor, 5-10 mg twice daily. The sample in question was CD4+ T cells sorted from blood, obtained at week 24, from a patient treated with tofacitinib. The sequence was collected from a human donor with alopecia areata.

The CDR3 here is CASSPPGELFF. In DNA form, the CDR3 reads TGTGCCAGCTCACCACCCGGGGAGCTGTTTTTT. The rearrangement links TRBV18 to TRBJ2-2; D gene ambiguous. The germline V gene encodes CDR1 KGHSH and CDR2 LQKENI. Trimming stripped 0 bases from V and 7 bases from J, with 0 bases between. CDR3 length: 11 amino acids.